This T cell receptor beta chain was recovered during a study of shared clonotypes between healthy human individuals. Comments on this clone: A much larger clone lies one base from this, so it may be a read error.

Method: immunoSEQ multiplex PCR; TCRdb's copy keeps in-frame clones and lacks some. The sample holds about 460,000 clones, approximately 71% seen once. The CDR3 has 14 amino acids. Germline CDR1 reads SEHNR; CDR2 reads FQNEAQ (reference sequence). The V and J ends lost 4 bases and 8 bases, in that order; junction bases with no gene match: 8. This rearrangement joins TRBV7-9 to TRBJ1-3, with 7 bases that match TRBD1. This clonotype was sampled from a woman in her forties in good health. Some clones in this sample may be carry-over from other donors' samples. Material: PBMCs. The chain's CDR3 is CASSSTRQGDTIYF. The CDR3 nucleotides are TGTGCCAGCAGCTCGACCCGACAGGGAGACACCATATATTTT.